The 27 T cell receptor beta chains reported below all come from one sample, sequenced in a study of T cells after yellow fever vaccination. Each CDR3 protein is one row after TCRdb ran MiXCR on the 5' RACE reads. The sample carries under 550,000 distinct CDR3 sequences, just over 20% recorded once. Sequencing used PBMCs, obtained less than 25 days after the first yellow fever vaccination. The source is a man between 18 and 29 years old who received the YFV17D yellow fever vaccine.

This clonotype came up many times. The chain recombines TRBV12-3 or TRBV12-4 with TRBJ2-3; 9 nucleotides line up with TRBD1. V lost 3 bases to trimming and J lost 5 bases; unmatched junction nucleotides: 3. The CDR3 is made up of 14 amino acids. Written as DNA, the CDR3 is TGTGCCAGCAGTTTCACAGGGGGCGTAGATACGCAGTATTTT. Protein product: CASSFTGGVDTQYF.

There are a few counts of this clonotype. This chain connects TRBV7-6 to TRBJ2-1; TRBD2 aligns across 10 bases. Unmatched junction bases numbered 9, after V lost 5 bases and J lost 8 bases. Germline assignment: CDR1 SGHVS and CDR2 FNYEAQ. This CDR3 is 15 amino acids long. The CDR3 DNA follows: TGTGCCAGCAGCCTCAGCGGGGGGGCATTGGATGAGCAGTTCTTC. This encodes CASSLSGGALDEQFF.

V gene TRBV28 combines with J gene TRBJ1-2; no firm D call. Per the germline V gene, CDR1 is MDHEN and CDR2 is SYDVKM. Trimming took off 6 bases at V and 7 bases at J, with 15 bases between the two ends. This CDR3 has 13 residues. CDR3: CASSSAGIGGYTF. The CDR3 region has the DNA TGTGCCAGCAGCAGTGCCGGGATCGGTGGCTACACCTTC.

J is TRBJ2-7 and V is TRBV7-2; the match to TRBD1 covers 10 bases. The germline V gene has CDR1 SGHTA and CDR2 FQGNSA. V was clipped by 4 bases and J by 7 bases; unmatched bases: 7. The CDR3 is 14 amino acids. CDR3 DNA: TGTGCCAGCAGCTCGGGACAGGGGTGGCGGGAGCAGTACTTC. As protein: CASSSGQGWREQYF.

There are a few counts of this clonotype. This chain links TRBV20-1 with TRBJ2-1; D unclear. The V and J ends lost 3 bases and 5 bases respectively, with 17 bases between them. There are 15 residues in the CDR3. Germline V gene data show CDR1 as DFQATT and CDR2 as SNEGSKA (reference sequence). The CDR3 bases are TGCAGTGCTAGGTGGTCTCTCCTCCCCCACAATGAGCAGTTCTTC. Protein product: CSARWSLLPHNEQFF.

The sample holds a few counts of this clonotype. V usage is TRBV27 and J usage is TRBJ2-3; D is ambiguous. The germline gives CDR1 MNHEY, CDR2 SMNVEV (reference sequence). V was clipped by 4 bases and J by 1 base, with 12 bases between them. There are 15 residues in the CDR3. CDR3 region: CASSSAPEGTDTQYF. CDR3 bases: TGTGCCAGCAGTTCTGCCCCGGAAGGCACAGATACGCAGTATTTT.

The chain links TRBV27 to TRBJ1-6, with TRBD1 matching 8 bases. This CDR3 is 15 amino acids long. Germline CDR1 and CDR2: MNHEY and SMNVEV (reference sequence). The J segment lost 10 bases and the V segment lost 3 bases, leaving 8 bases of the junction unmatched. As DNA, the CDR3 is TGTGCCAGCAGTTTCCGGACAGGGCCCAGGTCACCCCTCCACTTT. Translating gives CASSFRTGPRSPLHF.

This sequence joins TRBV3-1 and TRBJ2-2; no reliable D call. CDR1 and CDR2 (germline): LGHDT, YNNKEL (reference sequence). The V end lost 1 base, the J end lost 7 bases, and 4 bases lay between the germline ends. The CDR3 length is 12 residues. CDR3 DNA: TGTGCCAGCAGCCAAGGGTTCGGGGAGCTGTTTTTT. Protein product: CASSQGFGELFF.

The sample holds a few counts of this clonotype. The rearrangement joins TRBV7-9 to TRBJ1-1, with no clear D. Germline-derived CDR1 and CDR2 are SEHNR and FQNEAQ (reference sequence). V dropped 1 base and J dropped 4 bases, with 4 bases sitting between them. The CDR3 is 12 amino acids. The CDR3 loop is CASSLVRTEAFF. The CDR3 DNA reads TGTGCCAGCAGCTTAGTGCGCACTGAAGCTTTCTTT.

J is TRBJ1-2 and V is TRBV5-1; D unclear. The V gene's germline CDR1 is SGHRS and CDR2 YFSETQ. Trimming left V 0 bases short and J 5 bases short, with 8 bases between. This CDR3 contains 13 residues. CDR3 DNA sequence: TGCGCCAGCAGCTTGGATCCACTATATGGCTACACCTTC. This translates into CASSLDPLYGYTF.

This clonotype was observed a few times. The chain has TRBV30 and TRBJ2-5, with a possible D match to TRBD1 (5 bases). Germline values: CDR1 GTSNPN, CDR2 SVGIG (reference sequence). The CDR3 contains 13 residues. Trimming took 5 bases from V and 1 from J, leaving 11 bases between them. CDR3: CAWRGAAQETQYF. CDR3 nucleotide sequence: TGTGCCTGGCGTGGGGCAGCCCAAGAGACCCAGTACTTC.

The genes are TRBV20-1 and TRBJ1-6; a possible D gene is TRBD1 (5 bases). There are 14 residues in the CDR3. V was pared by 5 bases and J by 6 bases, with 14 bases between. Germline V gene data show CDR1 as DFQATT and CDR2 as SNEGSKA (reference sequence). The CDR3 coding sequence is TGCAGTGCTCCGACAGAATCTATTAATTCACCCCTCCACTTT. Translation: CSAPTESINSPLHF.

The rearrangement links TRBV6-5 to TRBJ2-2; 7 nucleotides line up with TRBD1. The CDR3 length is 15 residues. V shed 4 bases and J 0 bases; nucleotides not matched to a gene: 2. Germline V gene lookup returns CDR1 MNHEY and CDR2 SVGAGI. In DNA, the CDR3 is TGTGCCAGCAGTTGGACAGGCGCGAACACCGGGGAGCTGTTTTTT. It yields the protein CASSWTGANTGELFF.

This clonotype appeared a few times. The chain combines TRBV3-1 with TRBJ1-3; D gene unclear. This CDR3 has 14 residues. V lost 0 bases and J 4 bases, leaving 7 bases between the germline ends. Germline V gene data show CDR1 as LGHDT and CDR2 as YNNKEL (reference sequence). The CDR3 region has the DNA TGTGCCAGCAGCCAAGATCCTCAGGGAAACACCATATATTTT. It translates to CASSQDPQGNTIYF.

This chain connects TRBV20-1 to TRBJ2-1; D unclear. V lost 5 bases, J lost 0 bases, and 8 bases lay in between. The CDR3 length is 13 residues. Germline-derived CDR1 and CDR2 are DFQATT and SNEGSKA (reference sequence). The CDR3 coding sequence is TGCAGTGCTTTGCCTTCCTCCTACAATGAGCAGTTCTTC. Translation: CSALPSSYNEQFF.

The CDR3 protein is CASSLHQHSTDTQYF. As DNA, the CDR3 is TGTGCCAGCAGCCTGCACCAACATAGCACAGATACGCAGTATTTT. The chain uses TRBV3-1 and TRBJ2-3; D unresolved. The CDR3 runs 15 residues. The V and J ends lost 4 bases and 0 bases respectively, with 11 bases between them. CDR1 is LGHDT and CDR2 is YNNKEL in the germline V gene (reference sequence).

The chain has TRBV19 and TRBJ1-5; no firm D call. This CDR3 is built from 13 residues. Trimming removed 3 bases at V and 6 bases at J, with 9 bases between. CDR1 is LNHDA and CDR2 is SQIVND in the germline V gene (reference sequence). In DNA form, the CDR3 reads TGTGCCAGTAGTATTGTCCCCGGTCAGCCCCAGCATTTT. As protein: CASSIVPGQPQHF.

This clonotype was counted between two and nine times. The rearrangement joins TRBV18 to TRBJ2-7; perhaps D is TRBD1 or TRBD2 (5 bases each). CDR1 KGHSH and CDR2 LQKENI come from the germline V gene. This CDR3 spans 14 amino acids. V lost 8 bases and J lost 0, with 14 bases in between. The CDR3 nucleotides are TGTGCCAGCGCCCCCGGGGCGTTCTCCTACGAGCAGTACGTC. Translated: CASAPGAFSYEQYV.

J is TRBJ1-1 and V is TRBV10-3, with D unresolved. Germline loops: CDR1 ENHRY, CDR2 SYGVKD. The CDR3 runs 13 residues. The ends were cut back, 4 bases at V and 5 bases at J, with 11 bases in the middle. For the CDR3, the DNA is TGTGCCATCAGTGGCCAGGTACGGACTGAAGCTTTCTTT. This translates into CAISGQVRTEAFF.

The chain couples TRBV24-1 to TRBJ2-1; tentatively, D is TRBD1 or TRBD2 (5 bases each). Trimming removed 4 bases at V and 1 base at J, with 16 bases between. The CDR3 sequence is 17 residues long. Germline CDR1 reads KGHDR; CDR2 reads SFDVKD. Here the CDR3 DNA reads TGTGCCACCAGTGAGGGGGTACGTCCCGTTTCCTACAATGAGCAGTTCTTC. Amino acids: CATSEGVRPVSYNEQFF.

This CDR3 is CASGLYEETQYF. CDR3 nucleotides: TGTGCCAGCGGCCTCTATGAGGAGACCCAGTACTTC. V usage is TRBV7-2 and J usage is TRBJ2-5; D uncertain. The germline CDR1 and CDR2 sequences are SGHTA and FQGNSA. Trimming shortened V by 8 bases and J by 5 bases, and 12 bases separated the two germline ends. The CDR3 is 12 amino acids.

The chain uses TRBV30 and TRBJ1-6; D gene uncertain. V was cut by 4 bases and J by 11 bases, with 12 bases left in between. The CDR3 sequence is 12 residues long. Looked up from germline, CDR1 is GTSNPN and CDR2 is SVGIG (reference sequence). CDR3 bases: TGTGCCTGGAATCCGGGCCTACCACCCCTCCACTTT. Translated: CAWNPGLPPLHF. The full variable domain, completed using reference TRBV30 and TRBJ1-6, is SQTIHQWPATLVQPVGSPLSLECTVEGTSNPNLYWYRQAAGRGLQLLFYSVGIGQISSEVPQNLSASRPQDRQFILSSKKLLLSDSGFYLCAWNPGLPPLHFGNGTRLTVT.

This chain joins TRBV4-1 and TRBJ2-1; no reliable D call. CDR1 and CDR2 (germline): MGHRA, YSYEKL. CDR3 size: 15 residues. V shed 0 bases and J shed 6 bases, with 12 bases lying between them. The CDR3 region has the DNA TGCGCCAGCAGCCAAGAACGATTCCCGGGCAATGAGCAGTTCTTC. Protein product: CASSQERFPGNEQFF.

This chain joins TRBV7-8 and TRBJ2-7; possible D gene TRBD1, 5 bases. The CDR3 has 14 residues. CDR1 is SGHVS, CDR2 FQNEAQ, per germline. V was clipped by 2 bases and J by 3 bases, with 11 bases between them. Written as DNA, the CDR3 is TGTGCCAGCAGCTTACGCCGACAGTACTACGAGCAGTACTTC. This gives the protein CASSLRRQYYEQYF.

This clonotype showed up just a few times. The gene calls are TRBV6-1 and TRBJ1-1; D is unresolved. Trimming stripped 6 bases from V and 2 bases from J, with 13 bases between. The CDR3 has 14 amino acids. Germline V gene sequence: CDR1 MNHNS, CDR2 SASEGT. The DNA for the CDR3 is TGTGCCAGCAGAAAGGGCAGCCTAAACACTGAAGCTTTCTTT. It codes for CASRKGSLNTEAFF.

The J gene is TRBJ1-2, the V gene TRBV3-1; TRBD1 agrees at 8 bases. The CDR3 sequence is 17 residues long. In germline, CDR1 is LGHDT, CDR2 YNNKEL (reference sequence). With V trimmed by 11 bases and J by 6 bases, 23 bases remained unmatched. The CDR3 is CACTKSLGHRGQDGYTF. CDR3 coding DNA: TGTGCCTGCACCAAGTCCCTCGGGCACAGGGGACAGGATGGCTACACCTTC.

This clonotype appeared a few times. The chain joins TRBV12-3 or TRBV12-4 to TRBJ1-5; perhaps TRBD1 as D (5 bases). Trimming stripped 6 bases from V and 3 bases from J, with 9 bases between. The CDR3 extends over 13 amino acids. This CDR3 is CASRPGLNQPQHF. The CDR3 DNA reads TGTGCCAGCAGACCGGGGCTCAATCAGCCCCAGCATTTT.